Here is one T cell receptor (beta chain) with its context. Self-reported history from a screening survey and questionnaire set each donor's cohort. Germline V CDR1 and CDR2: MNHEY, SVGEGT. The CDR3 has 13 amino acids. The V end was cut by 2 bases, the J end by 0 bases, with 5 bases between. The sample comes from a study of blood T cell repertoires in COVID-19. Study-wide background: Acute-phase and convalescent COVID-19 samples originated in the United States, Italy and Spain.

As processed by the authors: Cell counts per sample came from amplifying reference gene primers. Produced via immunoSEQ multiplex PCR; TCRdb's table is partial and in-frame only. That table supplies the V and J calls and clone size; D and trimming were determined from the DNA. The sample yields fewer than 350,000 clones, approximately 91% seen once. The V gene is TRBV6-2 or TRBV6-3, the J gene TRBJ2-7; D uncertain. The TCR comes from a woman in her thirties or forties with acute COVID-19. Sequenced: PBMCs or T cells enriched from blood (not recorded which). CDR3 in amino acids: CASSYLSSYEQYF. The CDR3 DNA is TGTGCCAGCAGTTACCTGAGCTCCTACGAGCAGTACTTC.